This TCR beta chain was sequenced in a study of human T cells and chemical hapten exposure. TCRdb recomputed calls from the RACE reads with MiXCR, one row per CDR3 protein. The table lists about 120,000 distinct CDR3 sequences, approximately 10% of them singletons. This clonotype showed up many times. Time point meaning: patch test 3, about 24 weeks after DPC sensitization. Regarding treatment: therapeutic diphenylcyclopropenone sensitization with weekly scalp DPC. Germline V gene lookup returns CDR1 SGHRS and CDR2 YFSETQ. V lost 0 bases and J lost 2; bases outside the gene matches: 1. The CDR3 has 14 residues.

Sequenced material: whole blood, taken in connection with sensitization to the hapten diphenylcyclopropenone (DPC). This chain connects TRBV5-1 to TRBJ2-7; 8 positions agree with TRBD1. This TCR came from a woman aged 50 to 65 with alopecia areata. Some clones in this sample may be carry-over from other donors' samples. This CDR3 is CASSLAGGTYEQYF. CDR3 DNA sequence: TGCGCCAGCAGCTTGGCAGGGGGCACCTACGAGCAGTACTTC. The full variable domain, completed using reference TRBV5-1 and TRBJ2-7, is KAGVTQTPRYLIKTRGQQVTLSCSPISGHRSVSWYQQTPGQGLQFLFEYFSETQRNKGNFPGRFSGRQFSNSRSEMNVSTLELGDSALYLCASSLAGGTYEQYFGPGTRLTVT.